These 21 T cell receptor beta chains came from one sample sequenced in a study of blood T cell repertoires in COVID-19. The method was immunoSEQ multiplex PCR; TCRdb's version includes in-frame clones alone and lacks a portion of them. Of 200,000 to 250,000 clones in the sample, 75% to 85% were seen once. The source material was peripheral blood. The receptor set was obtained from a woman aged 30 to 39 with COVID-19, enrolled during active disease.

Here the CDR3 reads CASSPRLAGEGAETQYF. DNA for the CDR3: TGTGCCAGCAGCCCGCGACTAGCGGGAGAGGGTGCGGAGACCCAGTACTTC. The chain recombines TRBV7-2 with TRBJ2-5, with 12 positions matching TRBD2. Germline CDR1 SGHTA, CDR2 FQGNSA. Losses at the gene ends were 5 bases for V and 5 bases for J; bases not matched to a gene: 12. CDR3 length equals 17 residues.

This chain joins TRBV28 and TRBJ2-1; TRBD2 agrees at 7 bases. J was trimmed by 2 bases and V by 2 bases; bases with no gene match: 3. The CDR3 has 15 residues. The V gene's germline CDR1 is MDHEN and CDR2 SYDVKM. This CDR3 is CASSLGGEPYNEQFF. The CDR3 DNA sequence: TGTGCCAGCAGTTTAGGGGGGGAACCCTACAATGAGCAGTTCTTC. Supplemented by reference TRBV28 and TRBJ2-1, the full variable domain reads DVKVTQSSRYLVKRTGEKVFLECVQDMDHENMFWYRQDPGLGLRLIYFSYDVKMKEKGDIPEGYSVSREKKERFSLILESASTNQTSMYLCASSLGGEPYNEQFFGPGTRLTVL.

This chain connects TRBV3-1 (or the pseudogene TRBV3-2) to TRBJ1-4, with unresolved D. V lost 1 base and J lost 5, with 5 bases in between. CDR1 and CDR2 from the germline V gene are LGHDT and YNNKEL (reference sequence). The CDR3 is 13 amino acids. The CDR3 nucleotides are TGTGCCAGCAGCCAAGCAGTAAATGAAAAACTGTTTTTT. This gives the protein CASSQAVNEKLFF.

The V and J genes are TRBV11-3 and TRBJ2-1, with TRBD2 matching over 13 bases. Germline assignment: CDR1 SGHNT and CDR2 YENEEA. V dropped 5 bases and J dropped 7; count of bases not matched to a gene: 5. This CDR3 contains 15 residues. CDR3 amino acids: CASSTKGLAGNEQFF. CDR3 bases: TGTGCCAGCAGCACAAAGGGACTAGCGGGGAATGAGCAGTTCTTC.

The genes are TRBV12-3 or TRBV12-4 and TRBJ1-5, with D perhaps TRBD1 (5 bases). Between the trimmed V and J ends, which lost 0 bases and 5 bases, there was a span of 5 bases. The CDR3 consists of 13 residues. CDR3: CASSLARDQPQHF. The CDR3 DNA sequence: TGTGCCAGCAGTTTAGCCAGGGATCAGCCCCAGCATTTT.

The chain couples TRBV10-3 to TRBJ1-2, with TRBD1 identical over 8 bases. Germline CDR1 and CDR2: ENHRY and SYGVKD. V lost 9 bases to trimming and J lost 6 bases; unmatched junction nucleotides: 15. The CDR3 runs to 15 residues. CDR3 in amino acids: CAIYGAGGLGDGYTF. CDR3 sequence (DNA): TGTGCCATTTACGGAGCAGGGGGCTTAGGCGATGGCTACACCTTC.

The chain is built from TRBV10-2 and TRBJ2-2; 8 bases are shared with TRBD1. The germline CDR1 and CDR2 sequences are WSHSY and SAAADI. Trimming took 7 bases from V and 0 from J; bases not matched to a gene: 4. The CDR3 is made up of 15 amino acids. CDR3 sequence: CASITGGPNTGELFF. In DNA, the CDR3 is TGCGCCAGCATTACAGGGGGTCCGAACACCGGGGAGCTGTTTTTT.

The V call is TRBV9, the J call TRBJ1-2; D gene ambiguous. This CDR3 is built from 13 residues. In germline, CDR1 is SGDLS, CDR2 YYNGEE. Trimming took 4 bases from V and 4 from J, leaving 11 bases between them. The CDR3 nucleotides read TGTGCCAGCAGCCCAGGACTGGCCTATGGCTACACCTTC. Its translation: CASSPGLAYGYTF.

The CDR3 region has the DNA TGTGCCAGCAGTTATGGCCCAAGCACAGATACGCAGTATTTT. This encodes CASSYGPSTDTQYF. This chain uses TRBV6-2 or TRBV6-3 with TRBJ2-3; D unclear. The CDR3 runs to 14 residues. V was clipped by 3 bases and J by 0 bases, with 7 bases between them. Germline CDR1 and CDR2: MNHEY and SVGEGT.

This clone came up once. Other nucleotide sequences from this sample produce the same CDR3. The rearrangement uses TRBV5-6 and TRBJ1-5, with 8 bases lining up with TRBD1. In germline, CDR1 is SGHDT, CDR2 YYEEEE. J gave up 5 bases and V 0 bases, and 1 base lay outside the gene matches. The CDR3 runs 14 residues. The CDR3 DNA reads TGTGCCAGCAGCTTGGCAGGGGGCGATCAGCCCCAGCATTTT. This translates into CASSLAGGDQPQHF.

This clone was found a few times. The CDR3 nucleotides are TGTGCCAGCGCCCGGGGGGGGCAATCACCCCTCCACTTT. Protein: CASARGGQSPLHF. The rearrangement joins TRBV12-3 or TRBV12-4 to TRBJ1-6, with a possible D match to TRBD1 (6 bases). The CDR3 extends over 13 amino acids. V lost 8 bases and J 10 bases, leaving 15 bases between the germline ends.

This clone was picked up one time. The gene calls are TRBV9 and TRBJ1-3; 9 bases line up with TRBD1. Germline V gene lookup returns CDR1 SGDLS and CDR2 YYNGEE. V lost 4 bases and J lost 0; bases outside the gene matches: 8. This CDR3 comprises 17 residues. CDR3 nucleotides: TGTGCCAGCAGCTATGCTGACAGGGGGTTCTCTGGAAACACCATATATTTT. It specifies CASSYADRGFSGNTIYF.

The V and J genes are TRBV19 and TRBJ2-5; 9 bases align to TRBD1. V lost 7 bases, J lost 2 bases, and 5 bases stayed unmatched. The germline CDR1 and CDR2 sequences are LNHDA and SQIVND (reference sequence). This CDR3 is built from 14 residues. CDR3 nucleotide sequence: TGTGCCAGTACCAAGGGGACAGGGCAAGAGACCCAGTACTTC. Residues: CASTKGTGQETQYF.

This chain connects TRBV28 to TRBJ1-5; D ambiguous. V lost 1 base and J lost 5, with 12 bases in between. The CDR3 is made up of 15 amino acids. CDR1 is MDHEN, CDR2 SYDVKM, per germline. The CDR3 DNA sequence: TGTGCCAGCAGTTTATTGCGAGGCTCGCATCAGCCCCAGCATTTT. It specifies CASSLLRGSHQPQHF.

The CDR3 DNA is TGCGCCAGCAGCCAAGATTTTGAAGTATCAGCGGGGGTTAGCACAGATACGCAGTATTTT. Translating gives CASSQDFEVSAGVSTDTQYF. This chain uses TRBV4-3 with TRBJ2-3; 8 bases match TRBD2. The CDR3 contains 20 residues. The V segment lost 0 bases and the J segment 0 bases; nucleotides outside the gene matches: 14. Germline CDR1 and CDR2: LGHNA and YSLEER.

The chain has TRBV11-3 and TRBJ2-3; D might be TRBD2 (6 bases). The CDR3 runs to 15 residues. Germline loops: CDR1 SGHNT, CDR2 YENEEA. Deletions cut 1 base from V and 3 bases from J, with 11 bases between. The CDR3, as DNA: TGTGCCAGCAGCTTAGCCGGGACTCCTACAGATACGCAGTATTTT. Translating gives CASSLAGTPTDTQYF.

CDR3 amino acids: CASSPPWGRTNTGELFF. CDR3 in DNA: TGTGCCAGCAGTCCACCCTGGGGCAGAACGAACACCGGGGAGCTGTTTTTT. The chain uses TRBV28 and TRBJ2-2; D perhaps matches TRBD1 (5 bases). Trimming removed 5 bases from V and 0 bases from J, with 16 bases in between. The germline V gene has CDR1 MDHEN and CDR2 SYDVKM. There are 17 residues in the CDR3.

The chain joins TRBV5-4 to TRBJ2-7, with 7 bases lining up with TRBD1. Germline CDR1 and CDR2: SGHNT and YYREEE (reference sequence). The CDR3 spans 14 residues. V shed 3 bases and J 2 bases; nucleotides not matched to a gene: 5. The CDR3 loop is CASSSWDRTYEQYF. DNA of the CDR3: TGTGCCAGCAGCTCGTGGGACAGAACCTACGAGCAGTACTTC.

The chain joins TRBV5-1 to TRBJ2-1; 11 positions match TRBD2. Germline V lookup: CDR1 SGHRS, CDR2 YFSETQ. The length of the CDR3 is 16 residues. With 2 bases clipped from V and 5 bases from J, the junction kept 6 bases outside the gene matches. CDR3 bases: TGCGCCAGCAGCTTCCCTAGCGGGGGGATTAACAATGAGCAGTTCTTC. This encodes CASSFPSGGINNEQFF. Filled out from reference TRBV5-1 and TRBJ2-1, the complete variable domain reads KAGVTQTPRYLIKTRGQQVTLSCSPISGHRSVSWYQQTPGQGLQFLFEYFSETQRNKGNFPGRFSGRQFSNSRSEMNVSTLELGDSALYLCASSFPSGGINNEQFFGPGTRLTVL.

The V and J genes are TRBV29-1 and TRBJ2-3; D remains ambiguous. From germline, CDR1 is SQVTM and CDR2 ANQGSEA. With 1 base removed from V and 3 bases from J, the gap between germline ends came to 17 bases. This CDR3 spans 16 amino acids. The DNA of the CDR3 is TGCAGCGTTGAAGTCCCCTCTAGAGCCTTGACAGATACGCAGTATTTT. It yields the protein CSVEVPSRALTDTQYF.

The V gene is TRBV19, the J gene TRBJ2-5; a weak D match, TRBD1 (7 bases). CDR3 length: 14 amino acids. The germline V gene has CDR1 LNHDA and CDR2 SQIVND (reference sequence). V was clipped by 3 bases and J by 5 bases, with 13 bases between them. CDR3 nucleotide sequence: TGTGCCAGTAGTATCGGAGGGGGCTCGGAGACCCAGTACTTC. Translation: CASSIGGGSETQYF.